The subject of this entry is one T cell receptor (beta chain). Its antigen remains undetermined. No much larger clonotype is one base removed from it; base qualities were not supplied. This specimen comes from a study of T cell changes during pregnancy in multiple sclerosis (dated by TCRdb to about 2019). With regard to the full study: Changes in the T cell repertoire over the course of pregnancy were examined in this study in women with multiple sclerosis.

The library was obtained by the immunoSEQ multiplex PCR assay. The table was pulled from immuneACCESS by TCRdb, which kept in-frame rearrangements only. Such tables lose some clones; where checked, under half of the loss comes from unresolved V genes, and the rest has no known cause. The sample records about 87,000 clones, 93% of which are singletons. The top ten constitute 1.3% to 1.5% of the sample. V is pared back by 6 bases and J by 6 bases, with 9 bases lying between the germline termini. CDR1 LNHDA and CDR2 SQIVND are derived from the germline V gene (reference sequence). Inclusive of the bounding cysteine and phenylalanine, the CDR3 is 12 residues long. Only CDR3 DNA is held: 36 bases, read in frame from base 1.

The sequence was collected from a female donor in good health, enrolled as a control in a pregnancy study. The chain joins TRBV19 to TRBJ2-1; too little of a D gene remains to name it. Sample: peripheral blood, taken in the third trimester of pregnancy. In nucleotides, the sequence is TGTGCCAGTAGCCCTTCGGTCAATGAGCAGTTCTTC. It encodes CASSPSVNEQFF.